These T cell receptor beta chains were read from a single sample in a study of breast tumors, draining lymph nodes, adjacent tissues. TCRdb reprocessed the multiplex PCR reads via MiXCR and lists one record per CDR3 protein. Among fewer than 85,000 distinct CDR3 sequences listed, approximately 20% were seen once. Source material: axillary lymph node tissue. All receptors come from a female donor with breast cancer. Some clones in this sample may be carry-over from other donors' samples. Each CDR3 is given with its conserved first and last residue. A D gene is named only where the DNA matches it firmly. Rows may omit the clone size; those that give it use once, few, many or a size class.

-,-,TRBV4-1,TRBJ2-1,CASSQGLPGGEGDDEQFF,TGCGCCAGCAGCCAAGGTTTACCCGGAGGGGAGGGGGACGATGAGCAGTTCTTC
-,many,TRBV24-1,TRBJ2-3,CATTGGVDTQYF,TGTGCCACCACCGGAGGCGTAGATACGCAGTATTTT
-,many,TRBV9,TRBJ2-3,CASSVGGQGTDTQYF,TGTGCCAGCAGCGTAGGGGGTCAGGGCACAGATACGCAGTATTTT
-,-,TRBV6-5,TRBJ2-7,CASSYGTDNEQYF,TGTGCCAGCAGTTACGGAACAGATAACGAGCAGTACTTC
-,many,TRBV6-6,TRBJ2-1,CASRQGSNRNEQFF,TGTGCCAGCAGGCAGGGATCCAACCGCAATGAGCAGTTCTTC
TRBD2,many,TRBV20-1,TRBJ2-7,CSATTFSGMLSYEQYF,TGCAGTGCTACGACATTTAGCGGGATGTTATCCTACGAGCAGTACTTC
-,many,TRBV9,TRBJ2-7,CASSVDGDHSYEQYF,TGTGCCAGCAGCGTAGATGGTGACCACTCCTACGAGCAGTACTTC
-,many,TRBV7-2,TRBJ2-3,CASSLTDTQYF,TGTGCCAGCAGCTTAACTGATACGCAGTATTTT
-,many,TRBV19,TRBJ2-7,CASSTEVGGGYEQYF,TGTGCCAGTAGTACCGAAGTAGGGGGGGGGTACGAGCAGTACTTC
-,-,TRBV9,TRBJ1-6,CASSVEGGNSYNSPLHF,TGTGCCAGCAGCGTAGAGGGCGGCAACTCCTATAATTCACCCCTCCACTTT
-,many,TRBV5-1,TRBJ2-2,CASSPGRQANTGELFF,TGCGCCAGCTCCCCAGGGAGACAGGCGAACACCGGGGAGCTGTTTTTT
-,many,TRBV4-1,TRBJ1-6,CASSQDPSPRDPLHF,TGCGCCAGCAGCCAAGACCCCTCTCCCAGGGACCCCCTCCACTTT
-,many,TRBV7-2,TRBJ2-5,CASSHASSETQYF,TGTGCCAGCAGCCATGCCTCCTCGGAGACCCAGTACTTC
-,many,TRBV25-1,TRBJ2-1,CASSEYTSNEQFF,TGTGCCAGCAGTGAATATACTAGCAATGAGCAGTTCTTC
TRBD1,many,TRBV9,TRBJ2-7,CASSVGGTGVYEQYF,TGTGCCAGCAGCGTAGGGGGGACAGGGGTTTACGAGCAGTACTTC
-,many,TRBV7-2,TRBJ1-5,CASSADGVGPQHF,TGTGCCAGCAGCGCCGACGGGGTTGGGCCCCAGCATTTT
-,many,TRBV7-3,TRBJ2-1,CASSLNGQSSYNEQFF,TGTGCCAGCAGCTTAAACGGACAGAGCTCCTACAATGAGCAGTTCTTC
TRBD2,many,TRBV10-3,TRBJ2-1,CAISESPTSGSRNEQFF,TGTGCCATCAGTGAGTCCCCGACTAGCGGGAGCCGCAATGAGCAGTTCTTC
TRBD1,many,TRBV10-3,TRBJ1-2,CAIRQGDSYGYTF,TGTGCCATCAGACAGGGGGATTCATATGGCTACACCTTC
-,many,TRBV6-1,TRBJ2-7,CASTRAWAYEQYF,TGTGCCAGCACGAGGGCCTGGGCCTACGAGCAGTACTTC
TRBD2,-,TRBV6-2/TRBV6-3,TRBJ2-1,CASSYFGTSGRTYSYNGQFF,TGTGCCAGCAGTTACTTCGGGACTAGCGGGAGGACATACTCCTACAATGGGCAGTTCTTC
TRBD1,many,TRBV5-4,TRBJ2-7,CASSTYHRGSSYEQYF,TGTGCCAGCAGCACCTACCACAGGGGGTCTTCCTACGAGCAGTACTTC
-,many,TRBV4-3,TRBJ2-7,CASSQEGRGPTYEQYF,TGCGCCAGCAGCCAAGAGGGGAGGGGGCCTACCTACGAGCAGTACTTC
-,many,TRBV6-5,TRBJ1-2,CASSYGTTNYGYTF,TGTGCCAGCAGTTACGGGACAACTAACTATGGCTACACCTTC
TRBD2,-,TRBV28,TRBJ2-3,CASSSSSGRGTDTQYF,TGTGCCAGCAGTTCCTCTAGCGGGAGAGGCACAGATACGCAGTATTTT
-,many,TRBV7-8,TRBJ1-5,CASSLSWAGPQHF,TGTGCCAGCAGCTTAAGTTGGGCGGGGCCCCAGCATTTT
TRBD1,many,TRBV20-1,TRBJ2-1,CSAGTGSNEQFF,TGCAGTGCCGGGACAGGGTCCAATGAGCAGTTCTTC
-,few,TRBV30,TRBJ2-2,CAWSGGSLTGELFF,TGTGCCTGGAGTGGTGGGAGCCTCACCGGGGAGCTGTTTTTT
TRBD2,-,TRBV20-1,TRBJ2-3,CSASNSGDVDTQYF,TGCAGTGCTAGCAATAGCGGGGATGTAGATACGCAGTATTTT
TRBD1,-,TRBV16,TRBJ1-5,CASSQSGQGDQPQHF,TGTGCCAGCAGCCAATCGGGACAGGGGGATCAGCCCCAGCATTTT
-,many,TRBV20-1,TRBJ2-3,CSARGSADTQYF,TGCAGTGCTAGAGGCTCAGCAGATACGCAGTATTTT
-,-,TRBV12-3/TRBV12-4,TRBJ1-2,CASSLTSGGNGYTF,TGTGCCAGCAGCCTCACCTCAGGAGGGAATGGCTACACCTTC
-,many,TRBV15,TRBJ2-1,CATSRGDSPSPFF,TGTGCCACCAGCAGGGGGGACTCCCCATCTCCTTTCTTC
-,many,TRBV12-3/TRBV12-4,TRBJ2-3,CASSFGGRIGDTQYF,TGTGCCAGCAGTTTTGGGGGTAGAATCGGAGATACGCAGTATTTT
TRBD2,-,TRBV7-2,TRBJ2-5,CASSLGRTSRSETQYF,TGTGCAAGCAGCTTAGGGAGGACTAGCAGGAGTGAGACCCAGTACTTC
TRBD2,many,TRBV2,TRBJ2-3,CASRWREGGTDTQYF,TGTGCCAGCAGGTGGCGGGAGGGTGGAACAGATACGCAGTATTTT
-,once,TRBV30,TRBJ1-2,CAWSSGNYGYAF,TGTGCCTGGAGTTCAGGGAACTATGGCTACGCCTTC
TRBD1,-,TRBV2,TRBJ1-1,CASSDWQGAGTEAFF,TGTGCCAGCAGTGATTGGCAGGGGGCTGGAACTGAAGCTTTCTTT
-,many,TRBV6-6,TRBJ1-2,CASTRTEQLDGYTF,TGTGCCAGCACCCGGACGGAGCAATTGGATGGCTACACCTTC
-,-,TRBV30,TRBJ2-2,CAWRGRERTGELFF,TGTGCCTGGAGAGGAAGGGAGAGGACCGGGGAGCTGTTTTTT
TRBD1,many,TRBV7-2,TRBJ2-1,CASSLALVGQGGHEQFF,TGTGCCAGCAGCTTAGCGCTCGTAGGACAGGGTGGGCATGAGCAGTTCTTC
TRBD2,few,TRBV6-2/TRBV6-3,TRBJ2-1,CASSYASSGVYNEQFF,TGTGCCAGCAGTTACGCCTCTAGCGGGGTCTACAATGAGCAGTTCTTC
-,-,TRBV6-2/TRBV6-3,TRBJ2-7,CASTSLPGTRVEQYF,TGTGCCAGCACCTCCCTCCCGGGGACAAGGGTCGAGCAGTACTTC
-,many,TRBV20-1,TRBJ2-1,CSARAKGGNEQFF,TGCAGTGCTAGAGCCAAGGGGGGAAATGAGCAGTTCTTC
TRBD2,few,TRBV5-8,TRBJ2-3,CASSSMTLFGRSADTQYF,TGTGCCAGCAGCTCTATGACGCTATTCGGGAGGTCGGCAGATACGCAGTATTTT
TRBD2,many,TRBV6-2/TRBV6-3,TRBJ2-1,CASSSSSGRGAQFF,TGTGCCAGCAGTTCGAGTAGCGGGAGGGGGGCGCAGTTCTTC
TRBD2,many,TRBV4-3,TRBJ2-1,CASSQDLGLAGSNEQFF,TGCGCCAGCAGCCAAGATCTCGGACTAGCGGGGAGCAATGAGCAGTTCTTC
-,many,TRBV7-9,TRBJ1-4,CASSLAGGRRSEKLFF,TGTGCCAGCAGCTTAGCAGGAGGCAGGCGCAGCGAAAAACTGTTTTTT
-,few,TRBV28,TRBJ2-7,CASSFKLREPTYEQYF,TGTGCCAGCAGTTTCAAGTTACGGGAGCCAACCTACGAGCAGTACTTC
-,many,TRBV20-1,TRBJ2-5,CSAPRTLTELAVTGGYQETQYF,TGCAGTGCTCCCCGAACTCTGACAGAACTAGCGGTCACAGGGGGGTACCAAGAGACCCAGTACTTC